This paragraph covers one T cell receptor (beta chain) sequence. This sample is drawn from a study of blood T cell repertoires in COVID-19. Study details: Samples of COVID-19 (acute and convalescent) were obtained from the United States, Italy and Spain. Sample material is recorded as cDNA or gDNA derived from T cells, B-cell-depleted T cells, or PBMCs.

Libraries were prepared by immunoSEQ multiplex PCR; TCRdb keeps only in-frame clonotypes and omits some of them. The table lists 150,000 to 200,000 clones, approximately 80% of them singletons. The Seattle site enrolled patients during active infection and followed them longitudinally. The length of the CDR3 is 15 residues. V was pared by 0 bases and J by 0 bases, with 8 bases between. Per germline, CDR1 MNHNS and CDR2 SASEGT. The V call is TRBV6-1, the J call TRBJ1-2; D is perhaps TRBD1 (5 bases). Sequencing was done on a sample of peripheral blood. This TCR was recovered from a woman aged 40 to 50 with COVID-19, enrolled during active disease. Here the CDR3 reads CASSEASGPNYGYTF. CDR3 nucleotides: TGTGCCAGCAGTGAAGCTTCAGGGCCTAACTATGGCTACACCTTC.